This T cell receptor (beta chain) emerged from a study of shared clonotypes between healthy human individuals. In the study overall: Plates per donor: three CD4 naive, three CD4 memory, two CD8 naive, one CD8 memory.

Germline V gene sequence: CDR1 SGHTA, CDR2 FQGNSA. Between the trimmed V and J ends, which lost 5 bases and 3 bases, there was a span of 11 bases. This CDR3 comprises 14 residues. This clone has just one count. Its antigen is still unknown. Points from the study as a whole: Relative to their counterparts shared across all four donors, non-shared clonotypes exhibited diminished generation probabilities. Naive subsets generally exceeded memory subsets in estimated richness.

DNA at about 190 ng, roughly 30,000 T cell genomes, went into sorted-subset replicate PCRs. The table came from immunoSEQ multiplex PCR; TCRdb's copy has only in-frame clones and leaves some out. In the table there are a few million clones, just over 90% of which are singletons. The chain combines TRBV7-2 with TRBJ1-5; tentative D call: TRBD1 (6 bases). This clonotype was obtained from a man aged 18 to 29 in good health. Some clones in this sample may be carry-over from other donors' samples. Sequencing was performed on naive CD4+ T cells from PBMCs. Subset specified: CD45RA+ positively selected. The CDR3 sequence is CASSRDTDNQPQHF. DNA for the CDR3: TGTGCCAGCAGCCGGGACACGGACAATCAGCCCCAGCATTTT. The full variable domain, in which reference TRBV7-2 and TRBJ1-5 provide the parts outside the CDR3, is GAGVSQSPSNKVTEKGKDVELRCDPISGHTALYWYRQSLGQGLEFLIYFQGNSAPDKSGLPSDRFSAERTGGSVSTLTIQRTQQEDSAVYLCASSRDTDNQPQHFGDGTRLSIL.